This TCR beta chain was captured in a study of OX40 agonist ivuxolimab in advanced cancers. The method was immunoSEQ multiplex PCR; TCRdb's version includes in-frame clones alone and lacks a portion of them. The sample lists about 120,000 clones, 75% to 90% occurring once. The CDR3 extends over 16 amino acids. The J segment lost 5 bases and the V segment lost 0 bases, leaving 6 bases of the junction unmatched. Germline-derived CDR1 and CDR2 are KGHSH and LQKENI. The J gene is TRBJ2-5, the V gene TRBV18; 10 bases match TRBD1. The specimen was CD4+ or CD8+ T cells sorted from blood, collected in a trial of the OX40 agonist ivuxolimab. This TCR was recovered from an adult with an advanced solid tumor such as melanoma, head and neck, liver or kidney cancer. The DNA of the CDR3 is TGTGCCAGCTCACCACCGGACAGGGGGATTCGGGAGACCCAGTACTTC. This codes for CASSPPDRGIRETQYF.